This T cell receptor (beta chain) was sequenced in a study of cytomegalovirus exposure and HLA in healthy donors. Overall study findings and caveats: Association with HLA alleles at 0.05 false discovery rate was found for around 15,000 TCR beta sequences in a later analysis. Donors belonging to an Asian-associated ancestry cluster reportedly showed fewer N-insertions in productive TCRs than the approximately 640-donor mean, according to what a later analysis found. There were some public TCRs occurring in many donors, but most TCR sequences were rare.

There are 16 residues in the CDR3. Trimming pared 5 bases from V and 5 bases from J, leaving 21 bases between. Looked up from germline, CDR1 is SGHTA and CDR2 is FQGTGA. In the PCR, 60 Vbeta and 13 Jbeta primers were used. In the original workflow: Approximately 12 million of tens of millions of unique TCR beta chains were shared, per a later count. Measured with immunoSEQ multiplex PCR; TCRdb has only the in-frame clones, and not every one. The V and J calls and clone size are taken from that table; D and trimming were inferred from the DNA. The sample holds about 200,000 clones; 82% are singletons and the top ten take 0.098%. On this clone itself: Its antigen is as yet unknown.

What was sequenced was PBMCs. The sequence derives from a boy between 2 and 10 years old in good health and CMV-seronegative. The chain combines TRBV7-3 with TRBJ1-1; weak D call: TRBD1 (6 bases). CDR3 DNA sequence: TGTGCCAGCAGCCCCCATGCCGGGGGGGCGAGGACTGAAGCTTTCTTT. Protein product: CASSPHAGGARTEAFF.